The clone carrying this TCR beta chain was counted a few times. The record originates from a study of CD8+CD57+ T cells in acquired aplastic anemia. Study in general: The mean DNA yield obtained from sorted CD4+ and CD8+ cells came to roughly 3 ug.

V was clipped by 3 bases and J by 5 bases, with 10 bases between them. The germline V gene encodes CDR1 SGHAT and CDR2 FQNNGV. The CDR3 has 13 amino acids. All sequencing subjects had displayed CD8+CD57+ cell expansion on flow cytometry. All patients had severe acquired aplastic anemia. Patients had received no therapy at the time of blood sampling. Genomic DNA acted as the template from which TCR beta VDJ combination and CDR3 sequence profiling were carried out. Via MiXCR, TCRdb re-called the reads, giving one row per CDR3 protein. The sample lists roughly 160,000 distinct CDR3 sequences, 71% occurring once.

The sequence came from a human donor with aplastic anemia. The sequencing sample was made of sorted CD4+, CD8+, or CD8+CD57+ T cells (not recorded which) from PBMCs. J is TRBJ1-1 and V is TRBV11-2; D gene unclear. In DNA, the CDR3 is TGTGCCAGCAGCTTGGGCCTGGGGACTGAAGCTTTCTTT. It is translated as CASSLGLGTEAFF.